Reported below is one T cell receptor (beta chain). This entry comes from a study of shared clonotypes between healthy human individuals. About the study: Donor composition was a couple of women and three men, aged 18 to 49.

Some clones are missing from TCRdb's copy, which holds only in-frame ones; the method was immunoSEQ multiplex PCR. The table has around 2.3 million clones, 90% to 96% seen once. V was pared by 3 bases and J by 7 bases, with 7 bases of the junction left unmatched. The germline gives CDR1 LNHDA, CDR2 SQIVND (reference sequence). The CDR3 is made up of 15 amino acids. V is TRBV19 and J is TRBJ2-7; 12 bases are a match to TRBD2. Sequencing was done on a sample of naive CD4+ T cells sorted from blood. Subset noted: CD45RA+ positively selected. The receptor was isolated from a man younger than 30 in good health. The CDR3 sequence: CASSIGLAGSGEQYF. For the CDR3, the DNA is TGTGCCAGTAGTATCGGACTAGCGGGGAGTGGGGAGCAGTACTTC.